This entry features one T cell receptor beta chain sequence. Its antigen is unknown. CDR1 is MNHNY, CDR2 SVGAGI, per germline (reference sequence). Deletions cut 2 bases from V and 4 bases from J, with 13 bases between. This CDR3 has 15 residues. Sequenced by immunoSEQ multiplex PCR; TCRdb stores in-frame clones only, minus some. The sample includes about 6,500 clones, roughly 77% of them seen just once. Prior autoimmune disease or systemic immunosuppression barred patients. This sample was included in a study of OX40 agonist ivuxolimab in advanced cancers. Overall study context: The dose-escalation cohort had hepatocellular carcinoma, melanoma, renal cell or head and neck cancer.

Study-wide results and limits: Among expanded peripheral T cells, antigen specificity went undetermined. Compared with CD4+, CD8+ T cells on average had more expanded clones.

The receptor was derived from an adult with an advanced solid tumor such as melanoma, head and neck, liver or kidney cancer. This chain uses TRBV6-6 with TRBJ2-3, with D perhaps matching TRBD2 (6 bases). This material consisted of CD4+ or CD8+ T cells sorted from blood, taken in a trial of the OX40 agonist ivuxolimab. The CDR3 bases are TGTGCCAGCAGTTACCTGGGAAGGAGGGCAGATACGCAGTATTTT. Translated, it gives CASSYLGRRADTQYF.